These 26 T cell receptor beta chains came from one sample sequenced in a study of blood T cell repertoires in COVID-19 (dated by TCRdb to 2019 to 2021). Library prep was done by the immunoSEQ multiplex PCR assay. TCRdb limited this immuneACCESS table to in-frame rearrangements with V and J called. A share of clones is missing; checked studies link under half to unresolved V genes, and the rest is unexplained. Recorded for this sample are about 110,000 clones; over 75% of them occurred a single time. Around 6.7% of the sample comes from the top ten. Sequencing was done on a sample of peripheral blood. These receptors all stem from a woman between 50 and 59 years old with acute or convalescent COVID-19.

V gene TRBV5-1 combines with J gene TRBJ2-5; 7 bases are shared with TRBD1. This CDR3 contains 14 residues. V dropped 4 bases and J dropped 1; count of bases not matched to a gene: 4. Germline assignment: CDR1 SGHRS and CDR2 YFSETQ. The CDR3 DNA reads TGCGCCAGCAGCATGGGGGACAGCCAAGAGACCCAGTACTTC. Its protein is CASSMGDSQETQYF. Full variable domain (rest looked up from reference TRBV5-1 and TRBJ2-5): KAGVTQTPRYLIKTRGQQVTLSCSPISGHRSVSWYQQTPGQGLQFLFEYFSETQRNKGNFPGRFSGRQFSNSRSEMNVSTLELGDSALYLCASSMGDSQETQYFGPGTRLLVL.

This sequence joins TRBV11-2 and TRBJ2-1, with TRBD2 matching 9 bases. Trimming removed 4 bases from V and 5 bases from J; junction bases left unmatched: 12. CDR3 length: 17 amino acids. Germline CDR1 SGHAT, CDR2 FQNNGV. The DNA of the CDR3 is TGTGCCAGCAGCTCTGGGCGGGGGGGCCTTATCGACAATGAGCAGTTCTTC. Encoded protein: CASSSGRGGLIDNEQFF.

The chain is built from TRBV5-6 and TRBJ1-1, with D hard to call. Germline values: CDR1 SGHDT, CDR2 YYEEEE. CDR3 size: 15 residues. V dropped 1 base and J dropped 1 base, with 11 bases sitting between them. In nucleotides, the CDR3 is TGTGCCAGCAGCTTGACCCCGGGAACGAACACTGAAGCTTTCTTT. Translation: CASSLTPGTNTEAFF.

This chain connects TRBV4-2 to TRBJ2-3, with 12 bases that match TRBD2. Germline-derived CDR1 and CDR2 are LGHNA and YNFKEQ. V dropped 0 bases and J dropped 2; count of bases not matched to a gene: 9. This CDR3 has 19 residues. DNA of the CDR3: TGTGCCAGCAGCCAAGAGGCTAGCGGGGGGGCCACGAACACAGATACGCAGTATTTT. The encoded protein is CASSQEASGGATNTDTQYF.

The sample holds a few counts of this clone. This chain links TRBV5-1 with TRBJ2-6, with TRBD1 as a possible D gene (6 bases). The germline gives CDR1 SGHRS, CDR2 YFSETQ. This CDR3 region has 20 residues. V was pared by 0 bases and J by 0 bases, with 19 bases between. The CDR3 sequence is CASSLEGALGHSSGANVLTF. In nucleotides, the CDR3 is TGCGCCAGCAGCTTGGAAGGGGCTCTGGGACACAGCTCTGGGGCCAACGTCCTGACTTTC.

This clone has more than one count but fewer than ten. The V gene is TRBV28, the J gene TRBJ1-5; perhaps TRBD1 as D (6 bases). CDR3 length: 16 residues. CDR1 and CDR2 from the germline V gene are MDHEN and SYDVKM. Trimming removed 2 bases at V and 6 bases at J, with 17 bases between. CDR3 DNA: TGTGCCAGCAGTTTAGAAGGGCAGGGGAAGAGTCAGCCCCAGCATTTT. The encoded protein is CASSLEGQGKSQPQHF.

This sequence joins TRBV15 and TRBJ2-5, with D uncertain. The germline V gene has CDR1 LNHNV and CDR2 YYDKDF (reference sequence). CDR3 size: 12 residues. V was cut by 4 bases and J by 5 bases, with 8 bases left in between. Here the CDR3 reads CATSTGPETQYF. DNA of the CDR3: TGTGCCACCAGCACAGGCCCGGAGACCCAGTACTTC.

This sequence joins TRBV5-3 and TRBJ1-2, with 8 bases lining up with TRBD1. TRBV5-3 is assigned to the ORF class and has an uncertain function. V lost 2 bases and J lost 3; bases outside the gene matches: 0. The CDR3 covers 13 residues. The CDR3 reads CARSLQGDYGYTF. In DNA, the CDR3 is TGTGCCAGAAGCTTACAGGGGGACTATGGCTACACCTTC.

The V call is TRBV9, the J call TRBJ2-3, with TRBD2 identical over 8 bases. This CDR3 has 14 amino acids. CDR1 SGDLS and CDR2 YYNGEE come from the germline V gene. The V gene end was trimmed by 6 bases and the J gene end by 3 bases; junction bases not matched to a gene: 6. CDR3 nucleotides: TGTGCCAGCAATGCGGGGGGAACGACAGATACGCAGTATTTT. Its protein product is CASNAGGTTDTQYF.

The J gene is TRBJ1-2, the V gene TRBV28; 11 bases fit TRBD1. Germline V gene data show CDR1 as MDHEN and CDR2 as SYDVKM. This CDR3 has 15 amino acids. V was pared by 4 bases and J by 8 bases, with 9 bases of the junction left unmatched. CDR3 in DNA: TGTGCCAGCAGTTCACTTAGGACAGGGGGCGGCGGCTACACCTTC. Protein product: CASSSLRTGGGGYTF.

The chain combines TRBV4-1 with TRBJ1-2, with D perhaps TRBD1 (5 bases). The germline V and J ends were trimmed by 0 bases and 4 bases, with 9 bases remaining between them. This CDR3 has 14 amino acids. Germline V gene data show CDR1 as MGHRA and CDR2 as YSYEKL. CDR3 residues: CASSQEGQIYGYTF. For the CDR3, the DNA is TGCGCCAGCAGCCAAGAGGGGCAGATCTATGGCTACACCTTC.

A remark on this clone: Germline is not matched at one junction end, which may reflect a read error. The rearrangement joins TRBV3-1 (or the pseudogene TRBV3-2) to TRBJ1-2; 7 bases align to TRBD1. The CDR3 is 11 residues long. Germline values: CDR1 LGHDT, CDR2 YNNKEL (reference sequence). CDR3 DNA: TGTGCCAGCAGCCAAGTAGGACAGGTGTCCTTC. It yields the protein CASSQVGQVSF.

The chain carries TRBV6-6 and TRBJ2-5; 9 bases fit TRBD1. Losses at the gene ends were 4 bases for V and 4 bases for J; bases not matched to a gene: 4. The CDR3 length is 14 residues. CDR1 and CDR2 from the germline V gene are MNHNY and SVGAGI (reference sequence). The CDR3 coding sequence is TGTGCCAGCAGTTCCCCGGACAGGGGAGAGACCCAGTACTTC. It yields the protein CASSSPDRGETQYF.

The V gene is TRBV6-6, the J gene TRBJ1-1; D is possibly TRBD1 (6 bases). V dropped 0 bases and J dropped 11 bases, with 16 bases sitting between them. Germline CDR1 and CDR2: MNHNY and SVGAGI (reference sequence). This CDR3 region has 14 residues. CDR3 bases: TGTGCCAGCAGTTACTCGACGGACAGTGATATGGCTTTCTTT. Translating it yields CASSYSTDSDMAFF.

The chain recombines TRBV7-3 with TRBJ2-3, with D perhaps TRBD2 (5 bases). Between the trimmed V and J ends, which lost 5 bases and 6 bases, there was a span of 12 bases. CDR1 is SGHTA and CDR2 is FQGTGA in the germline V gene. The CDR3 loop spans 13 amino acids. Here the CDR3 DNA reads TGTGCCAGCAGCATTACACCGGGGGATACGCAGTATTTT. This translates into CASSITPGDTQYF. The full variable domain, with the rest looked up from reference TRBV7-3 and TRBJ2-3, is GAGVSQTPSNKVTEKGKYVELRCDPISGHTALYWYRQSLGQGPEFLIYFQGTGAADDSGLPNDRFFAVRPEGSVSTLKIQRTERGDSAVYLCASSITPGDTQYFGPGTRLTVL.

The J gene is TRBJ1-5, the V gene TRBV24-1; the D is unclear. Germline V gives CDR1 KGHDR, CDR2 SFDVKD. V was pared by 7 bases and J by 1 base, with 4 bases between. There are 12 residues in the CDR3. Written as DNA, the CDR3 is TGTGCCACCAGGCGGAGCAATCAGCCCCAGCATTTT. This translates into CATRRSNQPQHF.

The chain links TRBV28 to TRBJ1-2; D may be TRBD1 (6 bases). This CDR3 is 13 amino acids long. Germline loops: CDR1 MDHEN, CDR2 SYDVKM. The V end was cut by 10 bases, the J end by 1 base, with 13 bases between. The DNA of the CDR3 is TGTGCCATACAGGGACGGAATAACTATGGCTACACCTTC. Translation: CAIQGRNNYGYTF.

The genes are TRBV5-4 and TRBJ1-3; tentative D call: TRBD1 (5 bases). Trimming pared 0 bases from V and 2 bases from J, leaving 6 bases between. Germline CDR1 SGHNT, CDR2 YYREEE (reference sequence). The CDR3 covers 14 residues. This CDR3 is CASSLGGAGNTIYF. In DNA form, the CDR3 reads TGTGCCAGCAGCTTGGGGGGGGCTGGAAACACCATATATTTT.

There are a few counts of this clone. This chain connects TRBV30 to TRBJ2-2, with D possibly matching TRBD1 (5 bases). V was clipped by 2 bases and J by 4 bases, with 14 bases between them. The CDR3 has 15 residues. CDR1 and CDR2 (germline): GTSNPN, SVGIG (reference sequence). CDR3 residues: CAWSPTDRFTGELFF. The CDR3 nucleotides read TGTGCCTGGAGTCCTACAGACAGATTCACCGGGGAGCTGTTTTTT.

V is TRBV12-5 and J is TRBJ1-2; 9 bases are a match to TRBD1. The V and J ends lost 0 bases and 7 bases, in that order; junction bases with no gene match: 6. Per the germline V gene, CDR1 is LGHNT and CDR2 is FRNRAP. CDR3 length equals 15 residues. The CDR3 nucleotides are TGTGCTAGTGGTTTGGTACAGGGGGCGGCACGTGGCTACACCTTC. Its protein is CASGLVQGAARGYTF.

V is TRBV6-5 and J is TRBJ1-6; D remains unclear. From germline, CDR1 is MNHEY and CDR2 SVGAGI. V lost 7 bases to trimming and J lost 8 bases, with 12 bases between them. CDR3 length: 13 amino acids. The chain's CDR3 is CASTWRWDSPLHF. DNA for the CDR3: TGTGCCAGCACTTGGCGGTGGGATTCACCCCTCCACTTT.

The genes are TRBV7-8 and TRBJ2-1; D possibly corresponds to TRBD2 (5 bases). Trimming took off 5 bases at V and 5 bases at J, with 13 bases between the two ends. Germline V lookup: CDR1 SGHVS, CDR2 FQNEAQ. This CDR3 has 14 amino acids. The CDR3: CASSPTFGDNEQFF. In DNA, the CDR3 is TGTGCCAGCAGCCCAACCTTCGGGGACAATGAGCAGTTCTTC.

The sample holds a few counts of this clone. The chain recombines TRBV30 with TRBJ1-5; 8 nucleotides agree with TRBD1. Germline V gene sequence: CDR1 GTSNPN, CDR2 SVGIG (reference sequence). Trimming cost V 4 bases and J 5 bases; bases outside gene matches: 4. The CDR3 has 13 residues. CDR3: CAWTGGVDQPQHF. CDR3 in DNA: TGTGCCTGGACAGGGGGCGTGGATCAGCCCCAGCATTTT.

The chain links TRBV7-9 to TRBJ1-1; no clear D. The CDR3 has 14 residues. V was pared by 5 bases and J by 1 base, with 11 bases between. Germline V gene lookup returns CDR1 SEHNR and CDR2 FQNEAQ (reference sequence). The CDR3 region is CASSPQMSNTEAFF. The CDR3 DNA follows: TGTGCCAGCAGCCCACAAATGTCGAACACTGAAGCTTTCTTT.

The chain is built from TRBV3-1 (or the pseudogene TRBV3-2) and TRBJ2-3; 10 bases are shared with TRBD2. CDR1 is LGHDT and CDR2 is YNNKEL in the germline V gene (reference sequence). The CDR3 runs 16 residues. The V segment lost 2 bases and the J segment 2 bases; nucleotides outside the gene matches: 4. The CDR3 here is CASSQRLAGDTDTQYF. The CDR3 bases are TGTGCCAGCAGCCAAAGGCTAGCGGGGGACACAGATACGCAGTATTTT.

This chain joins TRBV28 and TRBJ1-6; D ambiguous. The length of the CDR3 is 13 residues. V was clipped by 7 bases and J by 15 bases, with 19 bases between them. Germline assignment: CDR1 MDHEN and CDR2 SYDVKM. CDR3 sequence (DNA): TGTGCCAGCACGTCCCGTGGCCAAATGATCCTCCACTTT. Its translation is CASTSRGQMILHF. The variable domain in full, completed from reference TRBV28 and TRBJ1-6, reads DVKVTQSSRYLVKRTGEKVFLECVQDMDHENMFWYRQDPGLGLRLIYFSYDVKMKEKGDIPEGYSVSREKKERFSLILESASTNQTSMYLCASTSRGQMILHFGNGTRLTVT.